What follows is one T cell receptor (beta chain) and its context. Its antigen is currently unknown. A junction boundary mismatches the germline segment, possibly from a read error. This same CDR3 is encoded by further DNA sequences in the sample. The PCR made use of 60 Vbeta and 13 Jbeta primers. Repertoires were generated with immunoSEQ multiplex PCR, while TCRdb's copy carries only in-frame clones and drops some. This table holds about 130,000 clones, more than 8% found once. This sample is part of a study of cytomegalovirus exposure and HLA in healthy donors. Overall study findings and caveats: A later analysis reported that several of the most significant clusters appeared to be linked to common viral pathogens, among them Epstein-Barr virus. Most likely, a cluster of highly shared sequence variants arose as a sequencing artifact. The authors assumed roughly uniform sequencing depth across donors for presence/absence analyses.

The donors comprised healthy bone marrow donors. Germline-derived CDR1 and CDR2 are MNHNS and SASEGT. The CDR3 sequence is 17 residues long. The chain carries TRBV6-1 and TRBJ1-2; 10 bases map to TRBD1. What was sequenced was PBMCs. The TCR sequence derives from a man aged 40-50 years in good health and CMV-seronegative. The DNA for the CDR3 is TGTGCCAGCAGCGAAGCTCCCGGGACAGGGGTGATGGCTGGCTACACCTTC. It specifies CASSEAPGTGVMAGYTF.